Below, 4 T cell receptor beta chains from the same sample are listed, as sequenced in a study of shared clonotypes between healthy human individuals (dated by TCRdb to about 2020). The protocol used for the library was the immunoSEQ multiplex PCR assay. In its TCRdb copy, this immuneACCESS table keeps in-frame sequences only and misses some clones. Where compared with another copy, unresolved V genes explain less than half of these, and the others have no known cause. Within this sample are roughly 2 million clones, with just under 95% of them counted one time only. The ten largest make up roughly 1% of the sample. CD8 naive samples were obtained by positive selection for CCR7 among CD45RO-negative cells, yielding a CD45RA+CCR7+ population from which TemRA cells were excluded. Sequenced: naive CD8+ T cells sorted from blood. Interpreted using the paper, the cell subset or site label stands for: CD45RA+CCR7+. The origin of the receptors is a man younger than 30 in good health.

J is TRBJ2-1 and V is TRBV5-1; a possible D gene is TRBD1 (6 bases). Deletions cut 0 bases from V and 7 bases from J, with 17 bases between. This CDR3 is 16 amino acids long. Germline V lookup: CDR1 SGHRS, CDR2 YFSETQ. The CDR3 DNA is TGCGCCAGCAGCTTGGCAGGGCAGGGGCCTTTTAATGAGCAGTTCTTC. Protein product: CASSLAGQGPFNEQFF.

This chain links TRBV5-6 with TRBJ2-1, with 7 bases that match TRBD1. This CDR3 spans 11 amino acids. CDR1 and CDR2 from the germline V gene are SGHDT and YYEEEE. V lost 3 bases to trimming and J lost 9 bases; unmatched junction nucleotides: 0. The CDR3 bases are TGTGCCAGCAGCTCAGGGGGTGAGCAGTTCTTC. Its translation: CASSSGGEQFF.

V and J are TRBV7-9 and TRBJ1-5; D remains unclear. The CDR3 sequence is 13 residues long. CDR1 SEHNR and CDR2 FQNEAQ come from the germline V gene (reference sequence). The V and J ends lost 2 bases and 6 bases respectively, with 8 bases between them. For the CDR3, the DNA is TGTGCCAGCAGCTTAAATGATGGTCAGCCCCAGCATTTT. As protein: CASSLNDGQPQHF.

There are a few counts of this clone. The chain has TRBV19 and TRBJ2-2, with D possibly TRBD2 on 6 matching bases. Trimming pared 10 bases from V and 7 bases from J, leaving 13 bases between. Germline V gene sequence: CDR1 LNHDA, CDR2 SQIVND (reference sequence). The CDR3 covers 12 residues. The CDR3: CAIGGGGGELFF. The CDR3 DNA reads TGTGCCATTGGGGGAGGCGGCGGGGAGCTGTTTTTT.